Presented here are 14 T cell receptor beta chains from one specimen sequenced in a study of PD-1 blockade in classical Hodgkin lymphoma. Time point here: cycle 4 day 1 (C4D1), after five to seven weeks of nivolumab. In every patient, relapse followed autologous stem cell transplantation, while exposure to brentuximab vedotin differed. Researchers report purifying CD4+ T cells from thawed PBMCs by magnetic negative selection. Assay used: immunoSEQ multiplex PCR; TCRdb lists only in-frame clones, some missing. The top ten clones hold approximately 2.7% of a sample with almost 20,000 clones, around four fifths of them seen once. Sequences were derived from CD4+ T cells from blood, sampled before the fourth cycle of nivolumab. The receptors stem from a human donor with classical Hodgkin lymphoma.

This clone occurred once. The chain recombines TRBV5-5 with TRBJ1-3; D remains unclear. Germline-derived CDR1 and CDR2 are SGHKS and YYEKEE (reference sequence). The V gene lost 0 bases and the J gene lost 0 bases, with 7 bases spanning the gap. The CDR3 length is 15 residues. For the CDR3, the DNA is TGTGCCAGCAGCTTGGGCGGCTCCTCTGGAAACACCATATATTTT. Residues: CASSLGGSSGNTIYF.

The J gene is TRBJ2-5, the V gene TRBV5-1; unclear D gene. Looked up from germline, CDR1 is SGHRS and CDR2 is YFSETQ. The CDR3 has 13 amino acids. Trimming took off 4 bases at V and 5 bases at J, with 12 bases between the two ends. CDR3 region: CASSLLTGETQYF. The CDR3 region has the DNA TGCGCCAGCAGCCTATTAACCGGGGAGACCCAGTACTTC. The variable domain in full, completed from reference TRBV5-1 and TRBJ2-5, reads KAGVTQTPRYLIKTRGQQVTLSCSPISGHRSVSWYQQTPGQGLQFLFEYFSETQRNKGNFPGRFSGRQFSNSRSEMNVSTLELGDSALYLCASSLLTGETQYFGPGTRLLVL.

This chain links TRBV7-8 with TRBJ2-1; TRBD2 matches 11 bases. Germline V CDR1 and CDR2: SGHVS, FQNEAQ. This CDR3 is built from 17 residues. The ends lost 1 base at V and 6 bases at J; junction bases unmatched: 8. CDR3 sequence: CASSLVASGRLGNEQFF. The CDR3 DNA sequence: TGTGCCAGCAGCTTAGTGGCTAGCGGGAGGTTGGGCAATGAGCAGTTCTTC.

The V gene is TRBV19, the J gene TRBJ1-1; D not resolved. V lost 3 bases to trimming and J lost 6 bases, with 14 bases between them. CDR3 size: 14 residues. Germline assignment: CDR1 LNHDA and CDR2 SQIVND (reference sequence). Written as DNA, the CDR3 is TGTGCCAGTAGTATCGAACAGAGGGCCCCTGAAGCTTTCTTT. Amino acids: CASSIEQRAPEAFF.

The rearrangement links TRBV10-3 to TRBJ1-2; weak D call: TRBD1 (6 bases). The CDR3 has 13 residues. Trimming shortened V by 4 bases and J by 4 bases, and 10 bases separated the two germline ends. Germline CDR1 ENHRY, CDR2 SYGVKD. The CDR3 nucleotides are TGTGCCATCAGTGGGACAGACCTCTATGGCTACACCTTC. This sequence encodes CAISGTDLYGYTF.

The CDR3 loop reads CASSYSTGTLNTEAFF. CDR3 bases: TGTGCCAGCAGTTACTCAACCGGGACACTGAACACTGAAGCTTTCTTT. The V gene is TRBV6-6, the J gene TRBJ1-1; D may be TRBD1 (6 bases). Germline CDR1 and CDR2: MNHNY and SVGAGI (reference sequence). Trimming stripped 0 bases from V and 0 bases from J, with 11 bases between. The CDR3 length is 16 residues.

CDR3 in amino acids: CASSFLGGPGELFF. CDR3 coding DNA: TGTGCCAGCAGTTTTTTAGGGGGGCCCGGGGAGCTGTTTTTT. This chain links TRBV27 with TRBJ2-2; D is tentatively TRBD1 or TRBD2 (6 bases each). Germline lookup yields CDR1 MNHEY and CDR2 SMNVEV (reference sequence). V was cut by 3 bases and J by 6 bases, with 11 bases left in between. The CDR3 contains 14 residues.

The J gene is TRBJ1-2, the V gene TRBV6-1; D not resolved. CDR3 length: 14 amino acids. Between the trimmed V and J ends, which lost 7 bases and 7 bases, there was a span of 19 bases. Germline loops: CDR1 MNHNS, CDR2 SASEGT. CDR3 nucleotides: TGTGCCAGCACCATCGACACCTCCCTGGGTGGCTACACCTTC. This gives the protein CASTIDTSLGGYTF.

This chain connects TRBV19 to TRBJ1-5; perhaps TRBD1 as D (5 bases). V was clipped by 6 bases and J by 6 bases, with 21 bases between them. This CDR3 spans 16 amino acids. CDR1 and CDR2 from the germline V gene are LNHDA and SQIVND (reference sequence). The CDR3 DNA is TGTGCCAGTAGCCTATCAGGTAGGCAGGGCCCTCAGCCCCAGCATTTT. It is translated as CASSLSGRQGPQPQHF.

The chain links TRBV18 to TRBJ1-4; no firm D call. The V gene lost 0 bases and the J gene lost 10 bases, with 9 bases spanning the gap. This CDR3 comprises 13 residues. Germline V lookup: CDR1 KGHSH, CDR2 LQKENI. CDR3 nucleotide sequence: TGTGCCAGCTCACCACCGAGTTCGGGAAAACTGTTTTTT. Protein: CASSPPSSGKLFF.

CDR3 sequence reads: CASSTGTSVLGELFF. CDR3 sequence (DNA): TGTGCCAGCAGCACCGGAACTAGCGTCCTCGGGGAGCTGTTTTTT. The chain joins TRBV7-8 to TRBJ2-2; 7 bases map to TRBD2. V was pared by 5 bases and J by 7 bases, with 10 bases of the junction left unmatched. This CDR3 has 15 amino acids. The V gene's germline CDR1 is SGHVS and CDR2 FQNEAQ.

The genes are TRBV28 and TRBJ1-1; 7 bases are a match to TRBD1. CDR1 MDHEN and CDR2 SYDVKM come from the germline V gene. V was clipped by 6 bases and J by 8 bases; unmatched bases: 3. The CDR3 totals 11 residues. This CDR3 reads CASRLGQEAFF. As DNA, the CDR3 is TGTGCCAGCAGACTGGGACAGGAAGCTTTCTTT.

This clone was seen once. The CDR3, as DNA: TGTGCCAGCTCACCAAACGGACTAGCCGATGAGCAGTTCTTC. Protein sequence: CASSPNGLADEQFF. The V call is TRBV18, the J call TRBJ2-1; 8 bases map to TRBD2. Per germline, CDR1 KGHSH and CDR2 LQKENI. CDR3 length: 14 amino acids. After removal of 2 bases from V and 8 bases from J, the junction contained 5 bases not matched to a gene. Complete variable domain (other parts from reference TRBV18 and TRBJ2-1): NAGVMQNPRHLVRRRGQEARLRCSPMKGHSHVYWYRQLPEEGLKFMVYLQKENIIDESGMPKERFSAEFPKEGPSILRIQQVVRGDSAAYFCASSPNGLADEQFFGPGTRLTVL.

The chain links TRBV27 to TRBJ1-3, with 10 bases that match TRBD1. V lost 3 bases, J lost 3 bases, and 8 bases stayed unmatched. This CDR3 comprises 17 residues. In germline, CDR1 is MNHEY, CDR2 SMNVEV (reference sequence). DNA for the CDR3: TGTGCCAGCAGTTTGGGTTCGGGACAGGGGAGTGGAAACACCATATATTTT. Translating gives CASSLGSGQGSGNTIYF.